The sequence of this TCR beta chain was determined in a study of OX40 agonist ivuxolimab in advanced cancers. For the wider study: Ivuxolimab was an agonistic, fully human IgG2 monoclonal antibody directed against OX40 (CD134), a costimulatory receptor. Three dose-escalation patients achieved partial responses, one with hepatocellular carcinoma and two with cutaneous melanoma. Patients were allowed to have had prior anti-PD-1, anti-PD-L1 or anti-CTLA-4 therapy, and roughly 40% of the dose-escalation patients had been treated with checkpoint inhibitors. Of the roughly 54 dose-escalation patients, hepatocellular carcinoma was present in roughly 19, melanoma in some 15, renal cell carcinoma in 9 and head and neck cancer in 9. Peripheral TCRbeta sequencing was intended to test whether TCR sequence diversity was altered and clonal T-cell expansion was caused by ivuxolimab. The monotherapy dose-escalation portion (N ≈ 56 patients) of the phase I ivuxolimab trial is reported in the paper. Intravenous ivuxolimab was administered to patients every 2 weeks at six dose levels: 0.01, 0.1, 0.3, 1.5, 3 and 10 mg/kg. In the dose-escalation cohort, about four fifths of patients were male, and the mean age was 60 years with a range of roughly 20 to 80.

Patients with a history of autoimmune disease or receiving systemic immunosuppression were excluded from the trial. In every dose cohort, peripheral blood was drawn for TCR sequencing at baseline, cycle 4 day 1, and cycle 7 day 1. Samples were obtained from an open-label, multicenter, first-in-human phase I dose-escalation trial of ivuxolimab. The trial enrolled adults with locally advanced or metastatic head and neck squamous cell, hepatocellular, melanoma or renal cell carcinoma. Before TCR sequencing, CD4+ and CD8+ T cells were separately sorted from peripheral blood. Genomic DNA was isolated from the sorted cells so that the TCRbeta CDR3 region could be sequenced. TCRbeta CDR3 regions were sequenced using the immunoSEQ Assay. The immuneACCESS repertoire file appears here via TCRdb, limited to in-frame rearrangements. These files lack a portion of the clones; in checked studies, under half of the deficit traces to unresolved V genes, and the cause of the others is not known. The sample data list about 35,000 clones, and around 83% of these were observed just once. The ten largest clones take up about 1.7% of the sample.

The germline V end is reduced by 0 bases and the J end by 7 bases; junction bases left unmatched: 6. The CDR3 measures 16 amino acids from cysteine to phenylalanine. Solely the CDR3 DNA is kept, with 48 bases framed from the first base. As encoded in the germline V gene, CDR1 is MGHDK while CDR2 is SYGVNS. Overall results and qualifications from the work: In the 0.1-3.0 mg/kg groups, partial responders were among the patients with the lowest normalized peripheral clonal expansion, particularly in CD8+ T cells. Low levels of normalized T-cell clonal expansion were also seen in some patients who did not respond. The antigen specificity of the peripheral T cells that underwent clonal expansion was not determined. On average, CD8+ T cells showed more expanded clones than CD4+ T cells after ivuxolimab. Clonal expansion of both CD4+ and CD8+ blood T cells was observed from baseline to week 6 at doses 0.1 to 3.0 mg/kg.

A note on this clone: The antigen it recognizes is unknown. Within one base of it there is no much larger clone, and no base qualities were kept.

The sequence came from an adult with an advanced solid tumor such as melanoma, head and neck, liver or kidney cancer. The chain uses TRBV25-1 and TRBJ2-1, with 10 bases in between that match TRBD2. The source material was CD4+ or CD8+ T cells sorted from blood, sampled in a trial of the OX40 agonist ivuxolimab. The nucleotides read TGTGCCAGCAGTGAATACGGGCTAGCGGGAGTAAATGAGCAGTTCTTC. It is translated as CASSEYGLAGVNEQFF.